What follows describes a single T cell receptor (beta chain). The data originate from a study of blood T cell repertoires in COVID-19. Study overall: COVID-19 samples from acute and convalescent phases originated in the United States, Italy and Spain.

There are 15 residues in the CDR3. V trimming: 1 base; J trimming: 3 bases; junction bases outside the gene matches: 5. Germline CDR1 is SEHNR and CDR2 is FQNEAQ (reference sequence). Original handling: For nucleated cells, counts were estimated from reference gene primer amplification. Produced via immunoSEQ multiplex PCR; TCRdb's table is partial and in-frame only. Clonal size and the V and J genes are those of that table, whereas D and trimming came from the DNA. The profile shows 250,000 to 300,000 clones, around 80% of them singletons. This TCR derives from an elderly man with acute or convalescent COVID-19. What was sequenced was peripheral blood. The J gene is TRBJ2-7, the V gene TRBV7-9; 8 bases align to TRBD2. The CDR3, as DNA: TGTGCCAGCAGCTTAGGCGGGGGGCCGCACTACGAGCAGTACTTC. This encodes CASSLGGGPHYEQYF.